Listed here are 18 T cell receptor beta chains from one sample, sequenced in a study of cytomegalovirus exposure and HLA in healthy donors. Primers for the PCR totalled 60 Vbeta and 13 Jbeta. Assay: immunoSEQ multiplex PCR; the TCRdb copy retains only in-frame clones and omits some. The table shows 14,000 or so clones, with roughly 64% occurring only once. Sequenced material: PBMCs. These receptors were obtained from a woman aged 45-65 years in good health and CMV-seropositive.

The CDR3 is CAWSVLQETQYF. DNA for the CDR3: TGTGCCTGGAGTGTTCTACAAGAGACCCAGTACTTC. V and J are TRBV30 and TRBJ2-5, with D unresolved. Trimming shortened V by 0 bases and J by 2 bases, and 4 bases separated the two germline ends. The CDR3 is made up of 12 amino acids. In germline, CDR1 is GTSNPN, CDR2 SVGIG (reference sequence).

The J gene is TRBJ2-7, the V gene TRBV4-2, with D possibly TRBD1 on 5 matching bases. V lost 2 bases and J 3 bases, leaving 20 bases between the germline ends. Germline-derived CDR1 and CDR2 are LGHNA and YNFKEQ. This CDR3 comprises 17 residues. CDR3: CASSQRATATAYYEQYF. The DNA for the CDR3 is TGTGCCAGCAGCCAACGGGCGACCGCGACAGCCTACTACGAGCAGTACTTC.

This chain connects TRBV30 to TRBJ2-3; D not resolved. Trimming cost V 4 bases and J 0 bases, with 8 bases left between them. The germline V gene encodes CDR1 GTSNPN and CDR2 SVGIG (reference sequence). The CDR3 has 13 residues. CDR3: CAWNIFSTDTQYF. The CDR3 DNA reads TGTGCCTGGAATATTTTTAGCACAGATACGCAGTATTTT.

The rearrangement joins TRBV7-2 to TRBJ2-2; 7 positions agree with TRBD2. Germline CDR1 and CDR2: SGHTA and FQGNSA. The CDR3 spans 13 residues. V lost 5 bases, J lost 7 bases, and 4 bases stayed unmatched. The CDR3 sequence: CASSPAGDGELFF. In DNA form, the CDR3 reads TGTGCCAGCAGCCCTGCGGGAGACGGGGAGCTGTTTTTT.

V usage is TRBV5-1 and J usage is TRBJ1-1; unclear D gene. The germline V and J ends were trimmed by 0 bases and 1 base, with 7 bases remaining between them. The CDR3 runs to 14 residues. In germline, CDR1 is SGHRS, CDR2 YFSETQ. CDR3 coding DNA: TGCGCCAGCAGCTTGGCCCGGGGGAACACTGAAGCTTTCTTT. As protein: CASSLARGNTEAFF.

This clone appeared a few times. The chain joins TRBV4-3 to TRBJ2-7, with 7 bases aligning to TRBD1. V shed 2 bases, J shed 0 bases, and the junction held 7 bases outside the gene matches. Germline CDR1 is LGHNA and CDR2 is YSLEER. The CDR3 is made up of 16 amino acids. The CDR3 loop reads CASSQTGDRVSYEQYF. CDR3 sequence (DNA): TGCGCCAGCAGCCAAACCGGGGACAGAGTCTCCTACGAGCAGTACTTC.

V gene TRBV6-5 combines with J gene TRBJ2-7; a possible D gene is TRBD2 (6 bases). V was trimmed by 2 bases and J by 4 bases, leaving 9 bases between them. The germline gives CDR1 MNHEY, CDR2 SVGAGI. The CDR3 contains 13 residues. The CDR3 is CASSYGDSYEQYF. The DNA for the CDR3 is TGTGCCAGCAGTTACGGGGACTCATACGAGCAGTACTTC.

The V gene is TRBV7-2, the J gene TRBJ1-1; D gene ambiguous. Germline V gene sequence: CDR1 SGHTA, CDR2 FQGNSA. V was shortened by 2 bases and J by 0 bases, with 4 bases between the two germline ends. The CDR3 runs 13 residues. CDR3 coding DNA: TGTGCCAGCAGCTTACCCGTGAACACTGAAGCTTTCTTT. Translating gives CASSLPVNTEAFF.

The gene calls are TRBV30 and TRBJ2-1; no clear D gene. This CDR3 contains 14 residues. Trimming stripped 2 bases from V and 8 bases from J, with 16 bases between. CDR1 and CDR2 (germline): GTSNPN, SVGIG (reference sequence). The CDR3, as DNA: TGTGCCTGGAGTCCCTCCCGCGGAGCGCATGAGCAGTTCTTC. This encodes CAWSPSRGAHEQFF. Using reference TRBV30 and TRBJ2-1 for the parts outside the CDR3, the full variable domain is SQTIHQWPATLVQPVGSPLSLECTVEGTSNPNLYWYRQAAGRGLQLLFYSVGIGQISSEVPQNLSASRPQDRQFILSSKKLLLSDSGFYLCAWSPSRGAHEQFFGPGTRLTVL.

The V gene is TRBV5-1, the J gene TRBJ2-2; D is unclear. This CDR3 region has 13 residues. CDR1 is SGHRS and CDR2 is YFSETQ in the germline V gene. Trimming pared 5 bases from V and 7 bases from J, leaving 12 bases between. This CDR3 reads CASSGRSDGELFF. The CDR3 DNA reads TGCGCCAGCAGTGGCAGAAGCGACGGGGAGCTGTTTTTT.

The chain has TRBV11-2 and TRBJ2-1; 8 nucleotides align to TRBD1. The CDR3 loop spans 14 amino acids. The V segment lost 2 bases and the J segment 9 bases; nucleotides outside the gene matches: 6. Germline values: CDR1 SGHAT, CDR2 FQNNGV. The CDR3 loop reads CASSLRQGQVEQFF. The CDR3 DNA is TGTGCCAGCAGCTTAAGACAGGGGCAAGTTGAGCAGTTCTTC.

In this sample, this clone turned up a few times. This chain links TRBV13 with TRBJ1-2; 7 bases match TRBD1. CDR1 and CDR2 (germline): PRHDT, FYEKMQ (reference sequence). With V trimmed by 5 bases and J by 13 bases, 10 bases remained unmatched. CDR3 size: 12 residues. The CDR3: CASSPGQEAITF. CDR3 bases: TGTGCCAGCAGCCCCGGACAGGAAGCTATCACCTTC.

The chain joins TRBV25-1 to TRBJ2-7; D is possibly TRBD1 (6 bases). The germline gives CDR1 MGHDK, CDR2 SYGVNS. The CDR3 is made up of 12 amino acids. The ends were cut back, 6 bases at V and 3 bases at J, with 9 bases in the middle. As DNA, the CDR3 is TGTGCCAGCAGCCGGACAGTCTACGAGCAGTACTTC. Translated: CASSRTVYEQYF.

This clone was seen more than once but under ten times. V is TRBV4-2 and J is TRBJ1-1; 7 bases align to TRBD1. The germline V gene has CDR1 LGHNA and CDR2 YNFKEQ. This CDR3 is 15 amino acids long. With V trimmed by 4 bases and J by 5 bases, 10 bases remained unmatched. CDR3 coding DNA: TGTGCCAGCAGCCCTGATACAGGGGCGGGAACTGAAGCTTTCTTT. Translated, it gives CASSPDTGAGTEAFF.

This chain links TRBV6-5 with TRBJ1-4; perhaps TRBD1 as D (6 bases). Trimming took 6 bases from V and 8 from J, leaving 19 bases between them. CDR3 length: 15 residues. From germline, CDR1 is MNHEY and CDR2 SVGAGI. CDR3 sequence: CASSPLQGRGEKLFF. The CDR3 coding sequence is TGTGCCAGCAGCCCTCTACAGGGTCGGGGAGAAAAACTGTTTTTT.

This clone was found once. The CDR3 end shows no conserved phenylalanine or tryptophan, and so a read error is likely. The rearrangement joins TRBV20-1 to TRBJ1-2; 7 positions agree with TRBD1. Germline loops: CDR1 DFQATT, CDR2 SNEGSKA (reference sequence). The length of the CDR3 is 11 residues. V gave up 6 bases and J gave up 8 bases; unmatched junction bases: 6. CDR3 nucleotide sequence: TGCAGTGCAGAGGGGGCGCGGGGCTACACCGTC. Encoded protein: CSAEGARGYTV.

This clone was seen a few times. V is TRBV4-1 and J is TRBJ2-7, with D possibly being TRBD2 (6 bases). Germline CDR1 reads MGHRA; CDR2 reads YSYEKL. This CDR3 is built from 18 residues. The V and J ends lost 1 base and 0 bases respectively, with 19 bases between them. The DNA for the CDR3 is TGCGCCAGCAGCCAAGTGGATTTTCTGGGGGGACCCTCCTACGAGCAGTACTTC. This translates into CASSQVDFLGGPSYEQYF.

The chain recombines TRBV6-1 with TRBJ2-7; 7 bases are a match to TRBD1. V gave up 5 bases and J gave up 3 bases; unmatched junction bases: 4. CDR1 and CDR2 (germline): MNHNS, SASEGT. The length of the CDR3 is 13 residues. The CDR3 loop reads CASSPRGSYEQYF. DNA of the CDR3: TGTGCCAGCAGTCCCAGGGGGAGCTACGAGCAGTACTTC.